This entry lists 19 T cell receptor beta chains sequenced from one sample in a study of blood T cell repertoires in COVID-19. Repertoires were generated with immunoSEQ multiplex PCR, while TCRdb's copy carries only in-frame clones and drops some. The table records 200,000 to 300,000 clones, less than 90% of them present only once. The sequencing sample was made of peripheral blood. All receptors derive from a man aged 30 to 45 with active or convalescent COVID-19.

The chain couples TRBV27 to TRBJ1-5, with 7 positions matching TRBD1. The CDR3 is 16 residues long. Trimming removed 4 bases from V and 6 bases from J; junction bases left unmatched: 12. Germline V gives CDR1 MNHEY, CDR2 SMNVEV (reference sequence). The CDR3 DNA sequence: TGTGCCAGCAGTTCCAGACAGGGTTCCGCGGGTCAGCCCCAGCATTTT. Translation: CASSSRQGSAGQPQHF.

The genes are TRBV6-5 and TRBJ1-1; TRBD1 aligns across 7 bases. Looked up from germline, CDR1 is MNHEY and CDR2 is SVGAGI. The CDR3 totals 15 residues. V was clipped by 5 bases and J by 3 bases; unmatched bases: 9. This CDR3 reads CASSRPRDSYTEAFF. The CDR3 DNA sequence: TGTGCCAGCAGTCGGCCCCGGGACAGTTACACTGAAGCTTTCTTT.

This rearrangement joins TRBV4-1 to TRBJ2-7; TRBD1 aligns across 9 bases. Germline lookup yields CDR1 MGHRA and CDR2 YSYEKL. The CDR3 contains 14 residues. V trimming: 1 base; J trimming: 4 bases; junction bases outside the gene matches: 2. In DNA, the CDR3 is TGCGCCAGCAGCCAAGCGGGACAGGGTTACGAGCAGTACTTC. It specifies CASSQAGQGYEQYF.

The rearrangement uses TRBV27 and TRBJ2-3; TRBD2 might be the D (6 bases). Trimming left V 5 bases short and J 0 bases short, with 12 bases between. The CDR3 runs 15 residues. Germline values: CDR1 MNHEY, CDR2 SMNVEV (reference sequence). CDR3 protein: CASSPGAGSTDTQYF. The DNA of the CDR3 is TGTGCCAGCAGTCCGGGAGCAGGGAGCACAGATACGCAGTATTTT.

The rearrangement uses TRBV18 and TRBJ1-3; D is unclear. V was pared by 4 bases and J by 1 base, with 17 bases between. Germline V lookup: CDR1 KGHSH, CDR2 LQKENI. This CDR3 contains 17 residues. The CDR3 is CASSRGPNPLSGNTIYF. For the CDR3, the DNA is TGTGCCAGCTCACGAGGGCCCAACCCGCTTTCTGGAAACACCATATATTTT.

The V and J genes are TRBV7-2 and TRBJ1-1; TRBD1 aligns across 9 bases. This CDR3 spans 15 amino acids. Losses at the gene ends were 1 base for V and 7 bases for J; bases not matched to a gene: 7. Germline CDR1 and CDR2: SGHTA and FQGNSA. CDR3 amino acids: CASSLVLVDRGEAFF. The CDR3 bases are TGTGCCAGCAGCTTAGTGTTGGTGGACAGGGGTGAAGCTTTCTTT. Looking up the rest from reference TRBV7-2 and TRBJ1-1 gives the full variable domain: GAGVSQSPSNKVTEKGKDVELRCDPISGHTALYWYRQSLGQGLEFLIYFQGNSAPDKSGLPSDRFSAERTGGSVSTLTIQRTQQEDSAVYLCASSLVLVDRGEAFFGQGTRLTVV.

V and J are TRBV7-9 and TRBJ1-6, with no clear D. This CDR3 comprises 13 residues. CDR1 and CDR2 from the germline V gene are SEHNR and FQNEAQ (reference sequence). V lost 6 bases to trimming and J lost 10 bases, with 13 bases between them. The CDR3: CASSSRSGSPLHF. CDR3 nucleotides: TGTGCCAGCAGTAGTCGTTCGGGGTCACCCCTCCACTTT.

V usage is TRBV27 and J usage is TRBJ2-7, with 8 bases matching TRBD2. Unmatched junction bases numbered 8, after V lost 0 bases and J lost 7 bases. This CDR3 has 15 amino acids. Germline lookup yields CDR1 MNHEY and CDR2 SMNVEV (reference sequence). CDR3 DNA: TGTGCCAGCAGTTTATCGGCGGGGGGATTTGGGGAGCAGTACTTC. It yields the protein CASSLSAGGFGEQYF.

This chain joins TRBV2 and TRBJ1-1; D call uncertain. The V gene's germline CDR1 is SNHLY and CDR2 FYNNEI. The CDR3 runs 12 residues. V was clipped by 7 bases and J by 4 bases, with 10 bases between them. The CDR3 region has the DNA TGTGCCAGCAATCAGGCGCGCACTGAAGCTTTCTTT. Amino acid sequence: CASNQARTEAFF.

This rearrangement joins TRBV5-1 to TRBJ2-1, with D possibly TRBD2 on 5 matching bases. The V and J ends lost 0 bases and 7 bases respectively, with 11 bases between them. The CDR3 contains 14 residues. Germline V gives CDR1 SGHRS, CDR2 YFSETQ. The CDR3 loop reads CASSLERGSNEQFF. CDR3 coding DNA: TGCGCCAGCAGCTTGGAACGAGGGAGTAATGAGCAGTTCTTC.

The chain couples TRBV5-8 to TRBJ1-5; D not resolved. This CDR3 is built from 15 residues. V dropped 2 bases and J dropped 1 base, with 10 bases sitting between them. CDR1 and CDR2 from the germline V gene are SGHTS and YDEGEE. The CDR3 region is CASSFIRRSNQPQHF. In nucleotides, the CDR3 is TGTGCCAGCAGCTTTATTCGGCGGAGCAATCAGCCCCAGCATTTT.

V and J are TRBV19 and TRBJ1-6; D call uncertain. This CDR3 is 16 amino acids long. The germline V and J ends were trimmed by 1 base and 0 bases, with 7 bases remaining between them. Germline CDR1 LNHDA, CDR2 SQIVND (reference sequence). The CDR3 region has the DNA TGTGCCAGTAGTATAGCAGGTAGCTCCTATAATTCACCCCTCCACTTT. This translates into CASSIAGSSYNSPLHF.

The chain links TRBV2 to TRBJ1-2; D is possibly TRBD1 (5 bases). The ends were cut back, 6 bases at V and 4 bases at J, with 9 bases in the middle. The CDR3 is made up of 12 amino acids. CDR1 and CDR2 from the germline V gene are SNHLY and FYNNEI. The CDR3 protein is CASSADSYGYTF. In DNA, the CDR3 is TGTGCCAGCAGCGCCGACAGCTATGGCTACACCTTC. Filled out from reference TRBV2 and TRBJ1-2, the complete variable domain reads EPEVTQTPSHQVTQMGQEVILRCVPISNHLYFYWYRQILGQKVEFLVSFYNNEISEKSEIFDDQFSVERPDGSNFTLKIRSTKLEDSAMYFCASSADSYGYTFGSGTRLTVV.

The J gene is TRBJ1-5, the V gene TRBV4-3; TRBD1 is a possible D gene (6 bases). The CDR3 has 15 residues. Germline CDR1 is LGHNA and CDR2 is YSLEER. V was shortened by 0 bases and J by 4 bases, with 10 bases between the two germline ends. The DNA for the CDR3 is TGCGCCAGCAGCCAAGATTCAGGGGCTAATCAGCCCCAGCATTTT. It encodes CASSQDSGANQPQHF.

V and J are TRBV4-2 and TRBJ1-1, with a possible D match to TRBD1 (6 bases). V shed 1 base and J shed 0 bases, with 12 bases lying between them. Germline lookup yields CDR1 LGHNA and CDR2 YNFKEQ. There are 16 residues in the CDR3. CDR3 in amino acids: CASSQGLAGVNTEAFF. The CDR3 DNA reads as TGTGCCAGCAGCCAAGGCCTTGCAGGGGTGAACACTGAAGCTTTCTTT.

The chain is built from TRBV7-9 and TRBJ2-2; 7 bases agree with TRBD1. Germline loops: CDR1 SEHNR, CDR2 FQNEAQ (reference sequence). This CDR3 region has 14 residues. Trimming cost V 2 bases and J 3 bases; bases outside gene matches: 0. The CDR3 DNA reads as TGTGCCAGCAGCTTAACAGGGGACACCGGGGAGCTGTTTTTT. Translation gives CASSLTGDTGELFF.

The chain joins TRBV29-1 to TRBJ2-7; the match to TRBD1 covers 12 bases. J lost 0 bases, V lost 1 base, and 7 bases had no gene match. The germline V gene encodes CDR1 SQVTM and CDR2 ANQGSEA. CDR3 length: 17 amino acids. The CDR3 sequence is CSVEGGQGAKSSYEQYF. DNA of the CDR3: TGCAGCGTTGAAGGGGGACAGGGGGCGAAAAGCTCCTACGAGCAGTACTTC.

V usage is TRBV4-2 and J usage is TRBJ1-5; no clear D. The CDR3 has 16 amino acids. Germline V CDR1 and CDR2: LGHNA, YNFKEQ. Trimming took 3 bases from V and 0 from J, leaving 12 bases between them. The CDR3 loop is CASSHATRDSNQPQHF. The CDR3 DNA reads as TGTGCCAGCAGCCACGCCACCCGGGATAGCAATCAGCCCCAGCATTTT.

This clone was observed once. This rearrangement joins TRBV5-1 to TRBJ2-5; 8 positions agree with TRBD1. The CDR3 extends over 15 amino acids. The V gene's germline CDR1 is SGHRS and CDR2 YFSETQ. The V gene end was trimmed by 3 bases and the J gene end by 1 base; junction bases not matched to a gene: 5. In nucleotides, the CDR3 is TGCGCCAGCAGCTCTGACAGGGGAGTCCAAGAGACCCAGTACTTC. It is translated as CASSSDRGVQETQYF.